This T cell receptor (beta chain) was profiled in a study of Graves' ophthalmopathy and Graves' hyperthyroidism. Enrolled hyperthyroidism patients had a new diagnosis, a duration under 2 months, and an age of 18 to 65. Between the trimmed V and J ends, which lost 6 bases and 6 bases, there was a span of 8 bases. Germline V gene lookup returns CDR1 WSHSY and CDR2 SAAADI. This CDR3 region has 12 residues. RNA transcripts were the source from which TCR beta CDR3 regions were amplified. HTBI primers primed a first-round RT-PCR, and a second-round multiplex PCR followed. TCRdb reprocessed the multiplex PCR reads via MiXCR and lists one record per CDR3 protein. The sample shows about 380,000 distinct CDR3 sequences, 15% to 19% of them seen only once.

The receptor's source is a woman aged 18-29 years with stable Graves' hyperthyroidism. The chain recombines TRBV10-2 with TRBJ2-2, with no clear D. Sequenced: peripheral blood. The CDR3 region is CASSHTPGELFF. The DNA for the CDR3 is TGCGCCAGCAGCCACACGCCCGGGGAGCTGTTTTTT.